This T cell receptor (beta chain) came from a study of T cell responses to AZD1222 COVID-19 vaccine. General study results and limits: It should be noted that donors were predominantly white British and more often female, and clonal diversity was possibly underestimated.

On this clone: Its specificity is not known.

Here immunoSEQ multiplex PCR was the method, and the copy in TCRdb shows in-frame clones only, minus some. The sample consists of 79,000 or so clones, about nine tenths of them appearing once. The CDR3 is 15 residues long. Germline CDR1 reads KGHSH; CDR2 reads LQKENI. Trimming took off 0 bases at V and 2 bases at J, with 11 bases between the two ends. The sample consisted of peripheral blood, taken 28 days after the second AZD1222 dose. This TCR was recovered from an adult who received the AZD1222 COVID-19 vaccine. The chain employs TRBV18 and TRBJ2-7; no definite D call. In DNA form, the CDR3 reads TGTGCCAGCTCACCACCATTATCCACAACCTACGAGCAGTACTTC. Encoded protein: CASSPPLSTTYEQYF.